This is a list of T cell receptor beta chains from one sample in a study of regulatory T cells in long-lasting Graves disease. TCRdb re-called the multiplex PCR reads through MiXCR, storing one row per CDR3 protein. The sample yields roughly 450,000 distinct CDR3 sequences, 22% seen once. The sequenced sample was peripheral blood mononuclear cells (PBMCs), obtained when the disease was refractory, from a patient treated with antithyroid drugs. These receptors all stem from a female donor with Graves disease. Both conserved end residues are part of each CDR3. A D gene is named only where the DNA matches it firmly. Size tells how often a clone was seen (once, few, many) or the class of an expanded clone, and some rows leave it out.

clone_size	v_call	d_call	j_call	cdr3_aa	cdr3_nt
many	TRBV19	TRBD2	TRBJ2-7	CASSGVAGAKPYEQYF	TGTGCCAGTAGTGGAGTAGCGGGAGCGAAACCCTACGAGCAGTACTTC
-	TRBV6-1	-	TRBJ2-3	CASSQRGSLTDTQYF	TGTGCCAGCAGCCAAAGGGGGTCCCTCACAGATACGCAGTATTTT
few	TRBV10-3	-	TRBJ2-6	CAIKDMAGANVLTF	TGTGCCATCAAAGACATGGCTGGGGCCAACGTCCTGACTTTC
-	TRBV13	TRBD1	TRBJ1-2	CASSLGGQGDYGYTF	TGTGCCAGCAGCTTAGGAGGCCAGGGGGACTATGGCTACACCTTC
many	TRBV28	TRBD1	TRBJ2-7	CASSPGQGAEQYF	TGTGCCAGCAGCCCTGGACAGGGTGCCGAGCAGTACTTC
many	TRBV2	TRBD1	TRBJ1-3	CASSEGSGGGNTIYF	TGTGCCAGCAGTGAAGGGTCAGGGGGTGGAAACACCATATATTTT
-	TRBV6-5	-	TRBJ1-2	CASSYSRTDYGYTF	TGTGCCAGCAGTTACTCGAGAACAGACTATGGCTACACCTTC
-	TRBV5-1	TRBD1	TRBJ2-7	CASSSDRVAHEQYF	TGCGCCAGCAGCTCGGACAGGGTAGCCCACGAGCAGTACTTC
few	TRBV12-3/TRBV12-4	-	TRBJ2-2	CASSGRRVNTGELFF	TGTGCCAGCTCCGGGCGAAGGGTTAACACCGGGGAGCTGTTTTTT
many	TRBV19	TRBD1	TRBJ1-2	CASRDGQGSWGYTF	TGTGCCAGCCGAGACGGACAGGGGTCATGGGGCTACACCTTC
-	TRBV12-3/TRBV12-4	TRBD2	TRBJ2-7	CASSLALSGRVLEQYF	TGTGCCAGCAGTTTAGCGCTCAGCGGGAGGGTTCTCGAGCAGTACTTC
-	TRBV12-5	-	TRBJ2-3	CASGLRTPGKQYF	TGTGCTAGTGGTTTGAGAACCCCCGGCAAGCAGTATTTT
-	TRBV6-1	-	TRBJ2-7	CASSEGRQPSSYEQYF	TGTGCCAGCAGTGAAGGACGACAGCCCAGCTCCTACGAGCAGTACTTC
many	TRBV6-1	-	TRBJ1-1	CASSLSPGPTLKLF	TGTGCCAGCAGTCTCAGTCCGGGGCCGACTCTCAAGCTATTT
-	TRBV10-3	-	TRBJ2-4	CAISDGSLAKSIQYF	TGTGCCATCAGTGACGGCAGCTTAGCCAAAAGCATTCAGTACTTC
few	TRBV20-1	-	TRBJ2-2	CSARTEQNTGELFF	TGCAGTGCTAGAACTGAGCAAAACACCGGGGAGCTGTTTTTT
many	TRBV27	TRBD2	TRBJ2-7	CASSLVSPPGGTYEQYF	TGTGCCAGCAGTTTAGTTTCCCCCCCGGGGGGAACCTACGAGCAGTACTTC
-	TRBV20-1	-	TRBJ2-5	CSARDGGHQGTQYF	TGCAGTGCTAGAGACGGGGGGCACCAAGGGACCCAGTACTTC
few	TRBV7-2	TRBD1	TRBJ1-1	CASSRFLTGGPEAFF	TGTGCCAGCAGCCGCTTCTTGACAGGGGGCCCTGAAGCTTTCTTT
few	TRBV29-1	TRBD1	TRBJ2-7	CSVIGQGALPYEQYF	TGCAGCGTAATAGGACAGGGGGCTCTTCCCTACGAGCAGTACTTC
few	TRBV19	TRBD1	TRBJ1-4	CASRTPDRGHEKLFF	TGTGCCAGTAGAACTCCGGACAGGGGGCATGAAAAACTGTTTTTT
-	TRBV2	TRBD1	TRBJ1-2	CASSPYGGQRNYGYTF	TGTGCCAGCAGCCCGTATGGGGGACAGCGAAACTATGGCTACACCTTC
few	TRBV6-1	TRBD1	TRBJ2-7	CASSKPGTGMLYEQYF	TGTGCCAGCAGCAAGCCCGGGACAGGGATGCTCTACGAGCAGTACTTC
-	TRBV7-2	-	TRBJ2-5	CASTLPGSPPPQETQYF	TGTGCCAGCACCCTACCCGGGTCTCCCCCCCCCCAAGAGACCCAGTACTTC